One T cell receptor (beta chain) is described in this entry. This clonotype was seen more than once but under ten times. The specificity of this receptor is unknown. The record has no base qualities; no much larger clone is one base away. TCR beta CDR3 regions were amplified from RNA transcripts for repertoire sequencing. HTBI primers and the Qiagen OneStep RT-PCR kit were used in a first-round RT-PCR, which was followed by a second-round multiplex PCR, size selection and purification. Libraries were sequenced on an Illumina HiSeq2000 using paired-end 100 bp reads. On the authors' methods: SOAPnuke was used for read processing, and reads with adapters, uncalled bases, a mean Phred below 15, or no exact constant-primer or identifier match were discarded. COPE v1.2.5 was used to merge high-quality paired reads. Unique nucleotide sequences were defined as clonotypes and aligned to IMGT TRB V, D and J references using MiTCR v1.1. Analysis was restricted to V-J combinations with a frequency above 0.0001, which covered about 99% of repertoires. For each V-J combination, a TCR clonal expansion and chaos score was defined as the ratio of F50 clonal expansion to chaos observed in the TCRdist matrix. Welch's t-statistics and random forest were used to reduce features to 13 V-J combinations, which were fed into a naive Bayes classifier. The Morisita-Horn index was used to measure how similar the thyroid and blood repertoires were. The public reads were reanalyzed by TCRdb: fastp trimming at Q25, MiXCR alignment, in-frame beta chains only. Each CDR3 protein appears once, grouped with its most common genes and DNA. These V and J calls derive from TCRdb rather than the authors' analysis. The sample table lists 240,000 or so distinct CDR3 sequences, around 50% of them with a count of one. The ten largest clones capture roughly 50% of the sample.

This sample stems from a study of Graves' ophthalmopathy and Graves' hyperthyroidism (dated by TCRdb to 2016 to 2019). About the full investigation: Peripheral blood was collected before any treatment was given, at the time of initial diagnosis. The study used signatures of the TCR beta repertoire to tell Graves' ophthalmopathy apart from Graves' hyperthyroidism and to predict which patients would progress to ophthalmopathy. In total, around 140 blood samples were TCR-sequenced: under 45 ophthalmopathy, under 85 hyperthyroidism and about 17 hyperthyroidism-to-ophthalmopathy patients. To explore V-J signatures that separate ophthalmopathy from hyperthyroidism, a discovery set of about a hundred patients was enrolled, consisting of about 45 with ophthalmopathy and around 57 with stable hyperthyroidism. The independent validation cohort included approximately 19 hyperthyroidism patients plus 17 patients who later progressed from hyperthyroidism to ophthalmopathy. In six hyperthyroidism patients, T-cell repertoires of thyroid tissue and blood were compared. Following sample collection, hyperthyroidism patients were given methimazole at a starting dose of 30 mg daily, and ophthalmopathy patients were given high-dose intravenous methylprednisolone. Study-wide findings and limitations: No statistical method was used to predetermine the sample size, and group allocation was not hidden from the investigators. Most of the expanded thyroid clonotypes with a frequency above 0.001 were also detected in blood, and it was suggested that the thyroid immune response may be reflected by blood repertoires. Ophthalmopathy was separated from stable hyperthyroidism by the 13-signature model with roughly 90% sensitivity and roughly 83% specificity in cross-validation and with 80%/75% in the test set. In validation, the model predicted ophthalmopathy progression with 55% to 71% sensitivity and around 72% specificity; roughly eleven predicted patients were CT-confirmed with GO in a median of 6.5 months.

Ophthalmopathy patients had moderately to severely active disease, Clinical Activity Score of at least 3, NOSPECS grade of at least 4, and disease duration under 3 months. Patients with other autoimmune diseases, uncontrolled infections, pregnancy or lactation were excluded. Diagnosis was based on clinical symptoms, serum thyroxine, TRAb, thyroid ultrasound and orbital computed tomography. Using Ficoll-Paque density gradient centrifugation, PBMCs were isolated from 9 to 10 ml of fresh peripheral blood. Trizol reagent was used to extract the total RNA, and its quality was then checked on an Agilent 2100 Bioanalyzer. V was cut back by 6 bases and J by 8 bases, leaving a gap of 20 bases between them. The CDR3 runs 15 residues from the cysteine to the phenylalanine. Only the CDR3 part of the read is kept: 45 bases, read in frame from the first base. The germline V gene encodes CDR1 ENHRY and CDR2 SYGVKD.

The V and J segments used are TRBV10-3 and TRBJ1-3, and TRBD1 may be the D gene, going by 6 matching bases. Sequencing input: peripheral blood. This sequence was found in an adult man with Graves' ophthalmopathy. The DNA sequence reads TGTGCCATCAGCGACCCTGGGGGGCCCAAGGACACCATATATTTT. This codes for CAISDPGGPKDTIYF.